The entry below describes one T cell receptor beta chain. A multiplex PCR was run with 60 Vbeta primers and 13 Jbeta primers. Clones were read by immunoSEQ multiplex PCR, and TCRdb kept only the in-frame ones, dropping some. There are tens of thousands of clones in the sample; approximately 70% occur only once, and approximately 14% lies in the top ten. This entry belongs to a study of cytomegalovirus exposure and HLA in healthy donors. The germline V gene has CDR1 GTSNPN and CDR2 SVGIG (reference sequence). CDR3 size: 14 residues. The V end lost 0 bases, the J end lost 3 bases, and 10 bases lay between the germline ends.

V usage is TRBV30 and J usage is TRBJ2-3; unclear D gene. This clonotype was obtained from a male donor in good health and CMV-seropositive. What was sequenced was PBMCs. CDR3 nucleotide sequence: TGTGCCTGGAGTGTAATGCAGATTACAGATACGCAGTATTTT. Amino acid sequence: CAWSVMQITDTQYF.